Listed below are T cell receptor beta chains from one sample, sequenced in a study of CD8 T cells in ankylosing spondylitis. Using its own MiXCR run on the 5' RACE reads, TCRdb lists one record per CDR3 protein. The table lists roughly 450,000 distinct CDR3 sequences, approximately 26% of them singletons. The sample comprised blood, either unsorted or a sorted T cell fraction (not recorded which). These TCRs come from a male donor with ankylosing spondylitis. Both conserved end residues are part of each CDR3. Each record gives: D gene, clone size, V gene, J gene, CDR3 protein, CDR3 DNA. D genes are given only for firm matches. Rows give clone size only sometimes, using once, few, many, or a class for an expanded clone.

-,few,TRBV20-1,TRBJ2-7,CSASRAASVIPYEQYF,TGCAGTGCTAGTCGGGCGGCTAGCGTTATCCCCTACGAGCAGTACTTC
TRBD1,once,TRBV5-1,TRBJ1-1,CASSLGTGGGTEAFF,TGCGCCAGCAGCTTGGGGACAGGGGGCGGCACTGAAGCTTTCTTT
-,few,TRBV9,TRBJ2-5,CASSVSQGEETQYF,TGTGCCAGCAGCGTATCGCAGGGAGAAGAGACCCAGTACTTC
-,-,TRBV5-1,TRBJ1-4,CASSLSATNEKLFF,TGCGCCAGCAGCTTGTCCGCAACTAATGAAAAACTGTTTTTT
-,-,TRBV20-1,TRBJ2-5,CSARVGEETQYF,TGCAGTGCCCGAGTAGGGGAAGAGACCCAGTACTTC
-,few,TRBV5-1,TRBJ2-2,CASSFRGLDTGELFF,TGCGCCAGCAGCTTCCGGGGGCTGGACACCGGGGAGCTGTTTTTT
-,few,TRBV9,TRBJ2-5,CASSVRAIETQYF,TGTGCCAGCAGCGTAAGGGCTATAGAGACCCAGTACTTC
TRBD2,few,TRBV12-3/TRBV12-4,TRBJ2-5,CASSLASGREETQYF,TGTGCCAGCAGTTTGGCTAGCGGCCGCGAAGAGACCCAGTACTTC
-,-,TRBV11-2,TRBJ2-3,CASSLERVADTQYF,TGTGCCAGCAGCTTAGAAAGGGTGGCAGATACGCAGTATTTT
TRBD1,few,TRBV7-8,TRBJ2-7,CASSLLTGINEQYF,TGTGCCAGCAGCTTGCTGACAGGGATTAACGAGCAGTACTTC
-,many,TRBV24-1,TRBJ2-1,CATSDLTGFGSYNEQFF,TGTGCCACCAGTGATTTAACAGGGTTCGGCTCCTACAATGAGCAGTTCTTC
TRBD2,many,TRBV5-1,TRBJ2-1,CASSLAGTSGYNEQFF,TGCGCCAGCAGCTTGGCCGGGACTAGCGGATACAATGAGCAGTTCTTC
-,-,TRBV5-1,TRBJ1-5,CASSLDTGVNQPQHF,TGCGCCAGCAGCTTGGACACCGGCGTGAATCAGCCCCAGCATTTT
-,few,TRBV5-1,TRBJ1-3,CASSLEGGLPGNTIYF,TGCGCCAGCAGCTTGGAGGGGGGGCTGCCCGGAAACACCATATATTTT
TRBD2,many,TRBV3-1,TRBJ2-3,CASSLNSGTDTQYF,TGTGCCAGCAGCCTGAATAGCGGGACAGATACGCAGTATTTT
-,-,TRBV5-1,TRBJ2-5,CASSVSQSQETQYF,TGCGCCAGCAGCGTAAGTCAGTCCCAAGAGACCCAGTACTTC
TRBD2,few,TRBV12-3/TRBV12-4,TRBJ2-3,CASSLGTSGRVDTQYF,TGTGCCAGCAGTTTAGGGACTAGCGGGAGGGTCGATACGCAGTATTTT
TRBD1,-,TRBV3-1,TRBJ2-1,CASSQGTGVFF,TGTGCCAGCAGCCAAGGGACAGGGGTATTCTTC
TRBD1,-,TRBV11-3,TRBJ2-2,CASSLTGARTGELFF,TGTGCCAGCAGCTTGACAGGGGCTCGGACCGGGGAGCTGTTTTTT
-,many,TRBV10-3,TRBJ2-1,CAISDRGPGLNEQFF,TGTGCCATCAGTGACCGGGGACCCGGACTCAATGAGCAGTTCTTC
-,few,TRBV5-1,TRBJ2-3,CASSLSKGTDTQYF,TGCGCCAGCAGCCTGAGTAAGGGCACAGATACGCAGTATTTT
-,once,TRBV14,TRBJ2-1,CASSPGTRMGAYNEQFF,TGTGCCAGCAGCCCAGGAACTAGAATGGGGGCCTACAATGAGCAGTTCTTC
-,many,TRBV5-1,TRBJ2-3,CASSFGPDTQYF,TGCGCCAGCAGCTTCGGACCAGATACGCAGTATTTT
-,few,TRBV10-3,TRBJ2-2,CANAGTPVSGELFF,TGTGCCAACGCCGGGACTCCTGTAAGCGGGGAGCTGTTTTTT
TRBD2,-,TRBV24-1,TRBJ2-1,CATSDPGLAGQQFF,TGTGCCACCAGTGACCCGGGACTAGCGGGACAGCAGTTCTTC
TRBD2,-,TRBV20-1,TRBJ2-5,CSARSDLLAAQETQYF,TGCAGTGCTAGAAGTGACTTACTAGCGGCCCAAGAGACCCAGTACTTC
-,-,TRBV12-3/TRBV12-4,TRBJ2-7,CASSWGESYEQYF,TGTGCCAGCAGTTGGGGAGAGTCATACGAGCAGTACTTC
TRBD2,-,TRBV27,TRBJ2-7,CASSSLAGVFYEQYF,TGTGCCAGCAGTTCCTTAGCGGGAGTATTCTACGAGCAGTACTTC
-,-,TRBV25-1,TRBJ1-5,CASSEYKPYSNQPQHF,TGTGCCAGCAGTGAATATAAACCGTATAGCAATCAGCCCCAGCATTTT
TRBD2,few,TRBV4-1,TRBJ2-5,CASSQVVGRLETQYF,TGCGCCAGCAGCCAAGTTGTCGGGAGGTTAGAGACCCAGTACTTC
TRBD2,few,TRBV20-1,TRBJ2-1,CSATPSGRAVEQFF,TGCAGTGCTACCCCTAGCGGGAGGGCCGTTGAGCAGTTCTTC
-,-,TRBV15,TRBJ1-2,CATSRVGERGYTF,TGTGCCACCAGCAGAGTGGGGGAACGTGGCTACACCTTC
-,-,TRBV20-1,TRBJ1-1,CSALRSASRAEAFF,TGCAGTGCCCTTCGATCGGCCTCACGGGCTGAAGCTTTCTTT
-,few,TRBV7-2,TRBJ2-5,CASREKLVGETQYF,TGTGCCAGCAGAGAGAAACTCGTCGGGGAGACCCAGTACTTC
TRBD2,-,TRBV20-1,TRBJ2-2,CSATASGTNTGELFF,TGCAGTGCTACGGCTAGCGGGACGAACACCGGGGAGCTGTTTTTT
-,many,TRBV12-3/TRBV12-4,TRBJ2-7,CASSLIGGESYEQYF,TGTGCCAGCAGTTTGATCGGGGGCGAATCCTACGAGCAGTACTTC
-,few,TRBV29-1,TRBJ1-6,CSVRWDLNGDSPLHF,TGCAGCGTCCGCTGGGACCTAAACGGGGATTCACCCCTCCACTTT
TRBD2,-,TRBV5-1,TRBJ2-1,CASSSSLAGALDEQFF,TGCGCCAGCAGCTCTAGTCTAGCGGGAGCCTTGGATGAGCAGTTCTTC
-,-,TRBV15,TRBJ2-3,CATSRDGRSTQYF,TGTGCCACCAGCAGAGATGGTAGGAGTACGCAGTATTTT
-,-,TRBV7-8,TRBJ2-3,CASSVNGPPRPDTQYF,TGTGCCAGCAGCGTAAATGGACCCCCGAGGCCAGATACGCAGTATTTT
-,few,TRBV5-1,TRBJ2-3,CASSLGSGRTSTDTQYF,TGCGCCAGCAGCTTGGGGTCAGGCAGAACTAGCACAGATACGCAGTATTTT
TRBD1,few,TRBV7-9,TRBJ2-1,CASSWTGEQFF,TGTGCCAGCAGCTGGACAGGGGAGCAGTTCTTC
TRBD2,-,TRBV3-1,TRBJ2-5,CASSAAWAGGLQETQYF,TGTGCCAGCAGCGCAGCCTGGGCGGGAGGGCTTCAAGAGACCCAGTACTTC
TRBD2,many,TRBV9,TRBJ2-7,CASSGGLANSYEQYF,TGTGCCAGCAGCGGGGGACTAGCGAACTCCTACGAGCAGTACTTC